The 8 T cell receptor beta chains below come from one sample, sequenced in a study of blood T cell repertoires in COVID-19. The method was immunoSEQ multiplex PCR; TCRdb's version includes in-frame clones alone and lacks a portion of them. The sample contains over 120,000 clones, approximately 80% of which appear only once. Sequencing input: PBMCs or T cells enriched from blood (not recorded which). The receptor source for this set is a man in his fifties or sixties who had recovered from COVID-19.

The CDR3 loop reads CASSESVVPEAFF. In DNA form, the CDR3 reads TGTGCCAGCAGCGAGTCGGTAGTGCCTGAAGCTTTCTTT. The chain couples TRBV7-2 to TRBJ1-1, with D unresolved. Trimming pared 5 bases from V and 6 bases from J, leaving 13 bases between. Germline V CDR1 and CDR2: SGHTA, FQGNSA. The CDR3 runs to 13 residues.

The chain joins TRBV7-9 to TRBJ1-5; D possibly corresponds to TRBD1 (5 bases). The CDR3 is 16 residues long. V gave up 1 base and J gave up 1 base, with 11 bases separating them. Germline V gives CDR1 SEHNR, CDR2 FQNEAQ (reference sequence). The chain's CDR3 is CASSLEQGSSNQPQHF. CDR3 DNA: TGTGCCAGCAGCTTAGAGCAGGGTTCAAGCAATCAGCCCCAGCATTTT.

The V gene is TRBV10-1, the J gene TRBJ1-6; the D is unclear. The CDR3 sequence is 12 residues long. The V gene's germline CDR1 is WNHNN and CDR2 SYGVQD (reference sequence). The V and J ends lost 4 bases and 7 bases respectively, with 5 bases between them. CDR3 sequence reads: CASSGTNSPLHF. The CDR3 DNA reads as TGCGCCAGCAGTGGAACAAATTCACCCCTCCACTTT.

The chain links TRBV2 to TRBJ1-2; 7 nucleotides match TRBD1. The germline gives CDR1 SNHLY, CDR2 FYNNEI. The CDR3 is 14 residues long. The V gene end was trimmed by 3 bases and the J gene end by 2 bases; junction bases not matched to a gene: 3. Here the CDR3 reads CASSDRGRNYGYTF. The CDR3 DNA is TGTGCCAGCAGTGATAGGGGGCGCAACTATGGCTACACCTTC.

DNA of the CDR3: TGTGCCAGCAGCACCCGGACAGTTACCAATTCGGCCCTCCACTTT. As protein: CASSTRTVTNSALHF. This rearrangement joins TRBV3-1 (or the pseudogene TRBV3-2) to TRBJ1-6, with D possibly matching TRBD1 (6 bases). The CDR3 extends over 15 amino acids. Germline V gene sequence: CDR1 LGHDT, CDR2 YNNKEL (reference sequence). V was pared by 5 bases and J by 14 bases, with 22 bases between.

The genes are TRBV2 and TRBJ2-5; 7 bases fit TRBD2. The length of the CDR3 is 15 residues. Trimming at V came to 2 bases and at J to 4 bases, leaving 7 bases not matched to a gene. CDR1 and CDR2 from the germline V gene are SNHLY and FYNNEI. The CDR3 sequence is CASSETRGMGETQYF. CDR3 nucleotides: TGTGCCAGCAGTGAAACGCGGGGGATGGGAGAGACCCAGTACTTC.

The J gene is TRBJ1-2, the V gene TRBV10-3; TRBD1 matches 9 bases. CDR1 is ENHRY and CDR2 is SYGVKD in the germline V gene. CDR3 length: 14 amino acids. The ends lost 11 bases at V and 6 bases at J; junction bases unmatched: 13. Here the CDR3 reads CAAEQGAGLDGYTF. CDR3 nucleotides: TGTGCCGCCGAACAGGGGGCCGGTTTGGATGGCTACACCTTC.

The chain is built from TRBV19 and TRBJ2-7; 10 nucleotides align to TRBD2. V gave up 3 bases and J gave up 6 bases; unmatched junction bases: 5. The CDR3 sequence is 14 residues long. Germline V gene data show CDR1 as LNHDA and CDR2 as SQIVND (reference sequence). This CDR3 reads CASSIRSGGTEQYF. For the CDR3, the DNA is TGTGCCAGTAGTATTCGTAGCGGGGGGACCGAGCAGTACTTC.